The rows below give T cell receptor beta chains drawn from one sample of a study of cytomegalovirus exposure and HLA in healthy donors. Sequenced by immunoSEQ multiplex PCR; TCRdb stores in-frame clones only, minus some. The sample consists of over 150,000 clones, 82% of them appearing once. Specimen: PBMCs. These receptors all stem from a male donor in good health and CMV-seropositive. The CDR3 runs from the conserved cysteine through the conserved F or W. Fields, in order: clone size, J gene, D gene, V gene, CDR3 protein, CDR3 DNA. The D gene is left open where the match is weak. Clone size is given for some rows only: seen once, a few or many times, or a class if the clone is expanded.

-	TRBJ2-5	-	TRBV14	CASSQRRGGQETQYF	TGTGCCAGCAGCCAACGGAGAGGGGGCCAAGAGACCCAGTACTTC
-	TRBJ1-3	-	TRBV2	CASSDQGNTIYF	TGTGCCAGCAGTGATCAGGGAAACACCATATATTTT
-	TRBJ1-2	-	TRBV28	CASRGQSYGYTF	TGTGCCAGCAGAGGACAGAGCTATGGCTACACCTTC
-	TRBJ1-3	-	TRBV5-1	CASSLDREGNTIYF	TGCGCCAGCAGCTTGGACAGGGAGGGAAACACCATATATTTT
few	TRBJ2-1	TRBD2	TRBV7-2	CASRTSGRLYRRSEQFF	TGTGCCAGCCGGACTAGCGGGAGGTTGTACAGGAGATCTGAGCAGTTCTTC
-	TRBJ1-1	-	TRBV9	CASSVVVGSEAFF	TGTGCCAGCAGCGTAGTGGTGGGCTCCGAAGCTTTCTTT
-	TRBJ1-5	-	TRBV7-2	CASGGFGNQPQHF	TGTGCCAGCGGGGGGTTCGGCAATCAGCCCCAGCATTTT
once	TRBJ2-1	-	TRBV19	CASSLSYNEQFF	TGTGCCAGTAGTCTCTCGTACAATGAGCAGTTCTTC
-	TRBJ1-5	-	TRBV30	CAWSVGRVGQPQHF	TGTGCCTGGAGTGTAGGCAGGGTCGGTCAGCCCCAGCATTTT
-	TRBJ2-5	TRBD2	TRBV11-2	CASSLAGGQETQYF	TGTGCCAGCAGCCTAGCGGGGGGACAAGAGACCCAGTACTTC
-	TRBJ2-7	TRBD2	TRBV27	CASSFSLANYEQYF	TGTGCCAGCAGTTTTTCACTAGCGAACTACGAGCAGTACTTC
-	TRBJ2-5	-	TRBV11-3	CASSFRGETQYF	TGTGCCAGCAGCTTTCGGGGGGAGACCCAGTACTTC
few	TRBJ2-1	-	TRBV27	CASSLDAKNNEQFF	TGTGCCAGCAGTTTAGATGCGAAGAACAATGAGCAGTTCTTC
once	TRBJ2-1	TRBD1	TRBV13	CASSSPGQGASEQFF	TGTGCCAGCAGTTCCCCGGGACAGGGGGCTTCTGAGCAGTTCTTC
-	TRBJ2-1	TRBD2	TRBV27	CASIPGTSIHNEQFF	TGTGCCAGCATCCCCGGGACTAGCATTCACAATGAGCAGTTCTTC
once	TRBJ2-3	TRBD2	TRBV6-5	CASSYWAGAGDTQYF	TGTGCCAGCAGTTATTGGGCGGGAGCGGGAGATACGCAGTATTTT
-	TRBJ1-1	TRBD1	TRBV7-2	CASRISEGQGRSEAFF	TGTGCCAGCAGGATTAGCGAGGGACAGGGGAGATCTGAAGCTTTCTTT
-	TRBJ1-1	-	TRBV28	CASREGTREAFF	TGTGCCAGCAGAGAGGGGACTCGAGAGGCTTTCTTT
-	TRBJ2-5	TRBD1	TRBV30	CAWSSGTGAGETQYF	TGTGCCTGGAGCTCCGGGACAGGGGCGGGAGAGACCCAGTACTTC
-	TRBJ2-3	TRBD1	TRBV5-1	CASSPTGTDTQYF	TGCGCCAGCAGCCCGACAGGGACAGATACGCAGTATTTT
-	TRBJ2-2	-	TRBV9	CASSPVVAPTGELFF	TGTGCCAGCAGCCCGGTGGTTGCCCCTACCGGGGAGCTGTTTTTT
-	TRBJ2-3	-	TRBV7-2	CASSSRTPSDTQYF	TGTGCCAGCAGCTCCCGGACTCCATCCGATACGCAGTATTTT
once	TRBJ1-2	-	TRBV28	CASSRGGARGGYTF	TGTGCCAGCAGCCGGGGGGGCGCTCGGGGTGGCTACACCTTC
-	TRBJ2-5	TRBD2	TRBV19	CASSPLAGGPTETQYF	TGTGCCAGTAGTCCTCTAGCGGGAGGGCCTACAGAGACCCAGTACTTC
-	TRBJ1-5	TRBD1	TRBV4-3	CASSQTGDVSNQPQHF	TGCGCCAGCAGCCAGACAGGGGATGTTAGCAATCAGCCCCAGCATTTT
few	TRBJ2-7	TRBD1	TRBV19	CASRDRASDEQYF	TGTGCCAGTAGGGACAGGGCAAGCGACGAGCAGTACTTC
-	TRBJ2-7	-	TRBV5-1	CASSFGQTVREQYF	TGCGCCAGCAGCTTCGGACAGACCGTACGGGAGCAGTACTTC
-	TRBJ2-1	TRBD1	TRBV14	CASSQEGTVQFF	TGTGCCAGCAGCCAAGAGGGGACAGTGCAGTTCTTC
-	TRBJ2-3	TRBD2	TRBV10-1	CASSDPAGSTDTQYF	TGCGCCAGCAGTGACCCAGCGGGAAGCACAGATACGCAGTATTTT
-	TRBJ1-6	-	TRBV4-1	CASSDYGGVSPLHF	TGCGCCAGCAGCGACTACGGAGGGGTTTCACCCCTCCACTTT
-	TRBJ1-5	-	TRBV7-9	CASSSSGFNQPQHF	TGTGCCAGCAGCTCTTCAGGTTTCAATCAGCCCCAGCATTTT
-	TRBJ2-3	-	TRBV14	CASSRGLAEDTQYF	TGTGCCAGCAGCCGTGGGCTAGCCGAAGATACGCAGTATTTT
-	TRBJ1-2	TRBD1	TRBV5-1	CASSSGQNYGYTF	TGCGCCAGCAGCTCGGGACAGAACTATGGCTACACCTTC
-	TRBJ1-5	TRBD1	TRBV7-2	CASSSRDSNQPQHF	TGTGCCAGCAGCTCCCGGGACAGTAATCAGCCCCAGCATTTT
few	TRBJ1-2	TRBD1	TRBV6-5	CASSDGTGGDYTF	TGTGCCAGCAGTGACGGGACAGGGGGAGACTACACCTTC
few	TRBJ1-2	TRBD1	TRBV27	CASSPGGGGNYGYTF	TGTGCCAGCAGTCCAGGGGGCGGTGGAAACTATGGCTACACCTTC
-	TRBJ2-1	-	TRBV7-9	CASSLKIDEQFF	TGTGCCAGCAGCTTAAAAATCGATGAGCAGTTCTTC
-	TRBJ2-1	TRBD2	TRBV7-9	CASSLPPRLAGGDNEQFF	TGTGCCAGCAGCTTGCCCCCCCGCCTAGCGGGGGGCGACAATGAGCAGTTCTTC
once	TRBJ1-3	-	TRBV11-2	CASSLVGNTIYF	TGTGCCAGCAGCTTAGTAGGAAACACCATATATTTT
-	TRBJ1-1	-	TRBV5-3	CARSLANLGPSWTEAFF	TGTGCCAGAAGCTTGGCGAACCTAGGCCCATCGTGGACTGAAGCTTTCTTT
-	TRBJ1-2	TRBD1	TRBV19	CASSITGGNYGYTF	TGTGCCAGTAGTATCACAGGGGGAAACTATGGCTACACCTTC
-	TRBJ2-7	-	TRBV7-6	CASSLRGGTYEQYF	TGTGCCAGCAGCTTAAGAGGAGGAACCTACGAGCAGTACTTC
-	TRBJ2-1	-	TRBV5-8	CANRAGNEQFF	TGTGCCAACCGAGCGGGCAATGAGCAGTTCTTC
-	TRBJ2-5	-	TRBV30	CAWSAGRETQYF	TGTGCCTGGAGTGCGGGTCGGGAGACCCAGTACTTC
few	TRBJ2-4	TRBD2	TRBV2	CASSEGGLAKNSQYF	TGTGCCAGCAGTGAAGGGGGACTAGCCAAAAACAGTCAGTACTTC
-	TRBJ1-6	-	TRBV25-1	CASSELWQYNSPLHF	TGTGCCAGCAGTGAATTGTGGCAGTATAATTCACCCCTCCACTTT
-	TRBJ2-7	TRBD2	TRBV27	CASSLMGKGLELYEQYF	TGTGCCAGCAGTTTAATGGGAAAAGGACTAGAGCTTTACGAGCAGTACTTC
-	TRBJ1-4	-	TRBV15	CATSRGGRGRNEKLFF	TGTGCCACCAGCAGGGGGGGTCGGGGGAGAAATGAAAAACTGTTTTTT
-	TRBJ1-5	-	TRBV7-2	CASSSDTSNQPQHF	TGTGCCAGCAGCTCGGACACTAGCAATCAGCCCCAGCATTTT
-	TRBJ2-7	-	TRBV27	CASSSGLYEQYF	TGTGCCAGCAGTTCGGGACTGTACGAGCAGTACTTC
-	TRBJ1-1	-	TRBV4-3	CASSQGQGRLTEAFF	TGCGCCAGCAGCCAAGGTCAGGGGCGCCTCACTGAAGCTTTCTTT
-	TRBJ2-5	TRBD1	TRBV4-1	CASSPNIGTGGFETQYF	TGCGCCAGCAGCCCTAACATAGGGACAGGGGGGTTCGAGACCCAGTACTTC
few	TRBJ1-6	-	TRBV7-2	CASSLPGSYSPLHF	TGTGCCAGCAGCTTACCGGGGTCGTATTCACCCCTCCACTTT